This T cell receptor (beta chain) was sequenced during a study of blood T cell repertoires in COVID-19. Study-wide context: The United States, Italy and Spain provided the acute and convalescent COVID-19 samples. From T cells, B-cell-depleted T cells, or PBMCs came the material, which was cDNA or gDNA.

The CDR3 contains 12 residues. Deletions cut 6 bases from V and 7 bases from J, with 13 bases between. Germline CDR1 is MNHEY and CDR2 is SVGAGI. As handled by the study authors: Counts of nucleated cells, estimated from reference gene primer amplification, were obtained. Some clones are missing from TCRdb's copy, which holds only in-frame ones; the method was immunoSEQ multiplex PCR. V and J calls and clone size are those listed in that table; D and trimming were worked out from the DNA. In the table there are 330,000 or so clones, about nine tenths of which are singletons. This chain links TRBV6-5 with TRBJ2-7; D unclear. Input material: peripheral blood. The TCR sequence derives from an older woman with COVID-19, enrolled during active disease. CDR3: CASRAPGGEQYF. The CDR3 nucleotides are TGTGCCAGCAGGGCGCCAGGTGGAGAGCAGTACTTC.